This is a list of T cell receptor beta chains from one sample in a study of control samples from healthy donors and cancer patients. Measured with immunoSEQ multiplex PCR; TCRdb has only the in-frame clones, and not every one. The table lists 150,000 or so clones, 85% to 95% of them singletons. Input material: blood. These receptors all stem from a man aged 40-49 years in good health. Each CDR3 is given with its conserved first and last residue. The order of the fields is D gene, J gene, V gene, clone size, CDR3 DNA, CDR3 protein. The D gene is left open where the match is weak. Some rows mark clone size as missing; the rest say once, few, many or name a class of expanded clone.

.,TRBJ1-5,TRBV28,.,TGTGCCAGCAGTTTGGGCCAGCCCCAGCATTTT,CASSLGQPQHF
.,TRBJ1-5,TRBV7-9,.,TGTGCCAGCAGCTTAGATTCGGGCAATCAGCCCCAGCATTTT,CASSLDSGNQPQHF
.,TRBJ1-5,TRBV10-3,.,TGTGCCATCAGTGAACCGGACGTTGGCGGTCAGCCCCAGCATTTT,CAISEPDVGGQPQHF
.,TRBJ1-1,TRBV9,.,TGTGCCAGCAGCGGCCCCCAGGGCCCTGAAGCTTTCTTT,CASSGPQGPEAFF
.,TRBJ1-2,TRBV4-3,.,TGCGCCAGCAGCCAAGATCCAGGGATCCTGGATGGCTACACCTTC,CASSQDPGILDGYTF
.,TRBJ1-2,TRBV7-2,.,TGTGCCAGCAGCTTACTGGGGACCTATGGCTACACCTTC,CASSLLGTYGYTF
TRBD1,TRBJ1-5,TRBV6-5,.,TGTGCCAGCAGGCCGGGACAGGGGAATTATCAGCCCCAGCATTTT,CASRPGQGNYQPQHF
.,TRBJ2-3,TRBV6-6,.,TGTGCCAGCACTCGAACCCCGGCTAGCGCCTACACAGATACGCAGTATTTT,CASTRTPASAYTDTQYF
.,TRBJ2-1,TRBV2,.,TGTGCCAGCAGTGATTTCCCCGAGCCCTCCTACAATGAGCAGTTCTTC,CASSDFPEPSYNEQFF
.,TRBJ2-3,TRBV7-2,.,TGTGCCAGCAGCTTAGCGGGCAGGGACATGGGTACGCAGTATTTT,CASSLAGRDMGTQYF
.,TRBJ1-1,TRBV28,.,TGTGCCAGCAGTTTCCCCCACCTGGGCACTGAAGCTTTCTTT,CASSFPHLGTEAFF
TRBD1,TRBJ2-3,TRBV6-5,once,TGTGCCAGCATGAGGCAGGGGGCAAATACGCAGTATTTT,CASMRQGANTQYF
TRBD1,TRBJ2-7,TRBV27,once,TGTGCCAGCAGTTTAGGGGACAGCTACGAGCAGTACTTC,CASSLGDSYEQYF
TRBD2,TRBJ2-3,TRBV24-1,.,TGTGCCACCAGTGATTTCGGGCTAGCGGGGGCAGATACGCAGTATTTT,CATSDFGLAGADTQYF
.,TRBJ1-4,TRBV27,once,TGTGCCAGCAGGGGGCCCGTAAGTGGGGAAAAACTGTTTTTT,CASRGPVSGEKLFF
.,TRBJ2-3,TRBV4-3,.,TGCGCCAGCAGTCCCAGACTCACGCGAATTACAGATACGCAGTATTTT,CASSPRLTRITDTQYF
.,TRBJ1-5,TRBV30,.,TGTGCCTGGAGTGGGAGCAATCAGCCCCAGCATTTT,CAWSGSNQPQHF
.,TRBJ2-7,TRBV25-1,once,TGTGCCAGCAGTGAACCTTCGTGGAGGGCCGAGCAGTACTTC,CASSEPSWRAEQYF
.,TRBJ1-2,TRBV7-9,.,TGTGCCAGCAGCTTAAGTGGAGGTGGCCAACATGGCTACACCTTC,CASSLSGGGQHGYTF
TRBD2,TRBJ2-5,TRBV5-1,.,TGCGCCAGCACCCTCTCCGGACACCTGGGGGGGGAGACCCAGTACTTC,CASTLSGHLGGETQYF
TRBD1,TRBJ1-2,TRBV2,.,TGTGCCAGCAGCGCAGGGGGCGGGCTTGGCTATGGCTACACCTTC,CASSAGGGLGYGYTF
.,TRBJ2-7,TRBV7-2,.,TGTGCCAGCAGCTTAGCTCCGATAGGTAGCTCCTACGAGCAGTACTTC,CASSLAPIGSSYEQYF
TRBD1,TRBJ1-2,TRBV30,.,TGTGCCTGGAGCCCGGGACAGGGAGCCTATGGCTACACCTTC,CAWSPGQGAYGYTF
.,TRBJ1-5,TRBV5-6,.,TGTGCCAGCAGTTCGGACTCGAGCAATCAGCCCCAGCATTTT,CASSSDSSNQPQHF
.,TRBJ2-2,TRBV27,.,TGTGCCAGCAAAGTTTTATCTTCGGGCAGGGTAGCAACCGGGGAGCTGTTTTTT,CASKVLSSGRVATGELFF
.,TRBJ1-2,TRBV7-2,.,TGTGCCAGCAGCCCTAGCACGGGACACCTCTATGGCTACACCTTC,CASSPSTGHLYGYTF
.,TRBJ1-1,TRBV7-9,once,TGTGCCAGCAGCTTAGGGAGTACAGGGGCTTTCTTT,CASSLGSTGAFF
.,TRBJ2-5,TRBV4-3,.,TGCGCCAGCAGCCAAGAGCCAGGCCGGGAGACCCAGTACTTC,CASSQEPGRETQYF
TRBD1,TRBJ2-7,TRBV5-8,.,TGTGCCAGCAGCTCCTGGACAGGGGGGAACTACGAGCAGTACTTC,CASSSWTGGNYEQYF
.,TRBJ1-1,TRBV5-3,.,TGTGCCAGAAGCTTGGGGCCGGGACGTCAGGACACTGAAGCTTTCTTT,CARSLGPGRQDTEAFF
TRBD1,TRBJ2-2,TRBV29-1,.,TGCAGCGTTGACGCAGGGGGAACCGGGGAGCTGTTTTTT,CSVDAGGTGELFF
.,TRBJ1-2,TRBV7-2,.,TGTGCCAGCAGCCCGTACCGGGACACCCGGGATGGCTACACCTTC,CASSPYRDTRDGYTF
.,TRBJ1-5,TRBV6-1,.,TGTGCCAGCAGTGACACGAAGTTGCTGGGGGCCAGCAATCAGCCCCAGCATTTT,CASSDTKLLGASNQPQHF
TRBD1,TRBJ1-5,TRBV6-5,.,TGTGCCAGCAGCTACGGGACAGCTAATCAGCCCCAGCATTTT,CASSYGTANQPQHF
TRBD2,TRBJ2-3,TRBV10-3,.,TGTGCCACCGCCGGGGGGACCAGCACAGATACGCAGTATTTT,CATAGGTSTDTQYF
.,TRBJ1-1,TRBV5-1,.,TGCGCCAGCAGCCTGGTCAGCAGGTTGAACACTGAAGCTTTCTTT,CASSLVSRLNTEAFF
.,TRBJ1-1,TRBV19,.,TGTGCCAGTAGTACAGGGAACACTGAAGCTTTCTTT,CASSTGNTEAFF
.,TRBJ2-7,TRBV6-5,.,TGTGCCAGCAGTTACGGCAGGACCTACGAGCAGTACTTC,CASSYGRTYEQYF
.,TRBJ1-5,TRBV6-2/TRBV6-3,.,TGTGCCAGCAGTTTTACAGGTAGCAATCAGCCCCAGCATTTT,CASSFTGSNQPQHF
.,TRBJ1-1,TRBV7-8,.,TGTGCCAGCAGCTATAGGGGGACAAGCATCAGTGAAGCTTTCTTT,CASSYRGTSISEAFF
TRBD1,TRBJ1-6,TRBV4-1,.,TGCGCCAGCAGCCTCAGACAGGGTCTTCCGTCTTCACCCCTCCACTTT,CASSLRQGLPSSPLHF
.,TRBJ1-1,TRBV6-5,.,TGTGCCAGCAGTTACTCGGGGGCATCGACGAACACTGAAGCTTTCTTT,CASSYSGASTNTEAFF
.,TRBJ1-4,TRBV4-3,once,TGCGCCAGCAGCCAAGATCGGTTTTCCAATGAAAAACTGTTTTTT,CASSQDRFSNEKLFF
.,TRBJ1-1,TRBV30,.,TGTGCCTGGAGTTTGAACGGGAACACTGAAGCTTTCTTT,CAWSLNGNTEAFF
.,TRBJ1-3,TRBV5-1,once,TGCGCCAGCAGCTTAGGGGACTCTGGAAACACCATATATTTT,CASSLGDSGNTIYF